This entry is about one TCR beta chain. This sample is part of a study of patients and donors after allogeneic stem cell transplantation. TCRdb re-called the RT-PCR reads through MiXCR, storing one row per CDR3 protein. The sample has over 150,000 distinct CDR3 sequences; about 32% are singletons. V was pared by 2 bases and J by 3 bases, with 7 bases of the junction left unmatched. From germline, CDR1 is SGDLS and CDR2 YYNGEE. The CDR3 sequence is 17 residues long. The origin of this receptor is a human donor who was either an allogeneic HSCT recipient or a stem cell or donor lymphocyte infusion donor (not recorded which). It is not recorded whose cells these are; they may come from a transplant donor. Specimen: blood, either unsorted or a sorted T cell fraction (not recorded which). This sequence joins TRBV9 and TRBJ2-3; 12 bases fit TRBD2. CDR3 DNA sequence: TGTGCCAGCAGCGTCCTGGGACTAGCGGGCCGTACAGATACGCAGTATTTT. This gives the protein CASSVLGLAGRTDTQYF.